A single sample gave rise to the 11 T cell receptor beta chains below, sequenced in a study of control samples from healthy donors and cancer patients. TCRdb's table, derived via immunoSEQ multiplex PCR, lists solely in-frame clones and lacks some. The sample has roughly 130,000 clones, around 90% seen once. What was sequenced was blood. These receptors were taken from a man younger than 30 in good health.

V is TRBV10-3 and J is TRBJ2-3; TRBD2 is a possible D gene (6 bases). The CDR3 extends over 15 amino acids. V gave up 6 bases and J gave up 1 base, with 14 bases separating them. The germline gives CDR1 ENHRY, CDR2 SYGVKD. The CDR3 here is CAIRDGGAGTDTQYF. The CDR3 DNA sequence: TGTGCCATCAGGGACGGGGGAGCGGGCACAGATACGCAGTATTTT.

This chain connects TRBV5-8 to TRBJ2-7; 8 nucleotides line up with TRBD1. The CDR3 has 13 residues. Germline V gene lookup returns CDR1 SGHTS and CDR2 YDEGEE. V dropped 5 bases and J dropped 3; count of bases not matched to a gene: 4. The CDR3 spells CASSRTGSYEQYV. DNA for the CDR3: TGTGCCAGCAGTCGGACAGGGAGCTACGAGCAGTACGTC.

The J gene is TRBJ2-6, the V gene TRBV9; D gene ambiguous. Germline V gene data show CDR1 as SGDLS and CDR2 as YYNGEE. V lost 0 bases and J 2 bases, leaving 9 bases between the germline ends. The CDR3 runs 16 residues. CDR3 nucleotides: TGTGCCAGCAGCGTAGAAGGCCCCCCTGGGGCCAACGTCCTGACTTTC. Residues: CASSVEGPPGANVLTF. Variable domain in full (rest from reference TRBV9 and TRBJ2-6): DSGVTQTPKHLITATGQRVTLRCSPRSGDLSVYWYQQSLDQGLQFLIQYYNGEERAKGNILERFSAQQFPDLHSELNLSSLELGDSALYFCASSVEGPPGANVLTFGAGSRLTVL.

This clone occurred once. This rearrangement joins TRBV21-1 to TRBJ1-2. TRBV21-1 is tagged as a pseudogene. The CDR3 length is 14 residues. CDR3 sequence (DNA): TGTGCCAGCATCCCAGAGCCTCTTAACTATGGCTACACCTTC. It translates to CASIPEPLNYGYTF.

The chain has TRBV21-1 and TRBJ2-2; TRBD1, the table's D call, lacks a check against the DNA. TRBV21-1 is a documented pseudogene. The CDR3 has 17 residues. CDR3 residues: CASSKVKGATHGGELFF. The CDR3 nucleotides read TGTGCCAGCAGCAAAGTGAAGGGGGCTACACACGGCGGGGAGCTGTTTTTT.

The CDR3 sequence: CASSYRGQAGVDSPLHF. The CDR3 DNA reads TGTGCCAGCAGCTATAGGGGACAGGCGGGCGTGGATTCACCCCTCCACTTT. The rearrangement uses TRBV5-6 and TRBJ1-6; TRBD1 aligns across 8 bases. V dropped 3 bases and J dropped 8; count of bases not matched to a gene: 13. The CDR3 has 17 amino acids. Per germline, CDR1 SGHDT and CDR2 YYEEEE.

This clone was detected only once. The chain carries TRBV7-9 and TRBJ2-2, with D possibly being TRBD2 (5 bases). V was cut by 6 bases and J by 0 bases, with 11 bases left in between. In germline, CDR1 is SEHNR, CDR2 FQNEAQ (reference sequence). The CDR3 totals 15 residues. CDR3 sequence (DNA): TGTGCCAGCAGACCGGACGGGACGAACACCGGGGAGCTGTTTTTT. Protein product: CASRPDGTNTGELFF.

The chain has TRBV19 and TRBJ2-7; no definite D call. The CDR3 has 14 amino acids. Germline CDR1 is LNHDA and CDR2 is SQIVND (reference sequence). The V and J ends lost 3 bases and 0 bases respectively, with 9 bases between them. Written as DNA, the CDR3 is TGTGCCAGTAGTATTACTGGCCTCTCCTACGAGCAGTACTTC. Its protein is CASSITGLSYEQYF. Variable domain in full (rest from reference TRBV19 and TRBJ2-7): DGGITQSPKYLFRKEGQNVTLSCEQNLNHDAMYWYRQDPGQGLRLIYYSQIVNDFQKGDIAEGYSVSREKKESFPLTVTSAQKNPTAFYLCASSITGLSYEQYFGPGTRLTVT.

The rearrangement uses TRBV6-6 and TRBJ2-1, with D unresolved. Germline V gene sequence: CDR1 MNHNY, CDR2 SVGAGI (reference sequence). The V gene lost 2 bases and the J gene lost 11 bases, with 10 bases spanning the gap. CDR3 length equals 12 residues. As DNA, the CDR3 is TGTGCCAGCAGTTACGATCCGGACCAGCAGTTCTTC. Translating it yields CASSYDPDQQFF.

The CDR3 nucleotides read TGTGCCAGCAGCAGGACGAGTGGAAACACCATATATTTT. It specifies CASSRTSGNTIYF. The chain combines TRBV3-1 (or the pseudogene TRBV3-2) with TRBJ1-3; D gene uncertain. V shed 5 bases and J shed 3 bases, with 8 bases lying between them. Germline values: CDR1 LGHDT, CDR2 YNNKEL (reference sequence). The CDR3 length is 13 residues.

This chain connects TRBV19 to TRBJ1-5, with D perhaps TRBD1 (6 bases). The germline CDR1 and CDR2 sequences are LNHDA and SQIVND (reference sequence). The CDR3 totals 18 residues. Between the trimmed V and J ends, which lost 7 bases and 4 bases, there was a span of 26 bases. The CDR3 nucleotides read TGTGCCAGTATCCGGACAGTGGTGGGGGCTCTTGGGAATCAGCCCCAGCATTTT. The encoded protein is CASIRTVVGALGNQPQHF.